This TCR beta chain was documented in a study of T-cell memory formation after mild COVID-19. Study-level background: Largely donor-specific sequence clusters came from a couple of donors.

The study, taken as a whole, reports: Contracting CD4+ clones sat mainly in CM and EM; CD8+ in EMRA.

The CDR3 loop spans 14 amino acids. J lost 5 bases, V lost 5 bases, and 8 bases had no gene match. Per the germline V gene, CDR1 is SGHTA and CDR2 is FQGNSA. Remarks on this clonotype: Its antigen is currently unknown.

TCRdb re-called the 5' RACE reads with MiXCR, one entry per CDR3 protein. The sample lists roughly 160,000 distinct CDR3 sequences; under 14% were seen once. This receptor was taken from a man younger than 30 who had mild COVID-19 (a few samples of this study predate the infection). Cell type and time point are not known. The rearrangement uses TRBV7-2 and TRBJ2-7, with 8 bases lining up with TRBD2. What was sequenced was PBMCs or a T cell subset sorted from them (not recorded which). The CDR3 nucleotides read TGTGCCAGCAGCCGAGCGGCGGGGGGTAACGAGCAGTACTTC. This translates into CASSRAAGGNEQYF.